This T cell receptor (beta chain) was identified in a study of cytomegalovirus exposure and HLA in healthy donors. Study outcomes and limitations: As was reported, the classifier diagnosed cytomegalovirus status with high specificity and sensitivity. Analyses of presence and absence presupposed an approximately uniform sequencing depth across donors.

A word on this clone: The antigen is not known.

The germline CDR1 and CDR2 sequences are SGHDT and YYEEEE. The CDR3 runs 15 residues. V lost 0 bases and J lost 1, with 10 bases in between. 60 Vbeta and 13 Jbeta primers were used in PCR. Assay used: immunoSEQ multiplex PCR; TCRdb lists only in-frame clones, some missing. This sample yields 100,000 or so clones, of which around 75% are seen a single time; roughly a tenth belongs to the top ten. The sequence derives from a man aged 50 or older in good health and CMV-seronegative. The chain couples TRBV5-6 to TRBJ1-1; the D is unclear. The sequenced sample consisted of PBMCs. The CDR3 is CASSLASGWNTEAFF. CDR3 sequence (DNA): TGTGCCAGCAGCTTGGCTTCGGGGTGGAACACTGAAGCTTTCTTT.